Below are 7 T cell receptor beta chains sequenced from a single sample in a study of T cell responses to AZD1222 COVID-19 vaccine. Produced via immunoSEQ multiplex PCR; TCRdb's table is partial and in-frame only. The sample includes roughly 100,000 clones, roughly 88% of them seen just once. This material consisted of peripheral blood, taken on day 0 of AZD1222 vaccination. The receptor source for this set is an adult in good health.

The chain couples TRBV28 to TRBJ2-6; D remains ambiguous. The germline V gene encodes CDR1 MDHEN and CDR2 SYDVKM. The CDR3 runs to 15 residues. V shed 7 bases and J shed 4 bases, with 14 bases lying between them. CDR3 amino acids: CASISAGSGANVLTF. DNA for the CDR3: TGTGCCAGCATATCGGCCGGTTCCGGGGCCAACGTCCTGACTTTC.

V gene TRBV4-1 combines with J gene TRBJ1-4, with 8 bases fitting TRBD1. In germline, CDR1 is MGHRA, CDR2 YSYEKL. The J segment lost 11 bases and the V segment lost 1 base, leaving 9 bases of the junction unmatched. The CDR3 has 15 amino acids. This CDR3 is CASSQVRQGAEKLFF. The CDR3 region has the DNA TGCGCCAGCAGCCAAGTACGTCAGGGGGCGGAGAAACTGTTTTTT.

This chain joins TRBV3-1 (or the pseudogene TRBV3-2) and TRBJ1-1, with 7 positions matching TRBD1. Germline V gene data show CDR1 as LGHDT and CDR2 as YNNKEL (reference sequence). V was pared by 4 bases and J by 4 bases, with 6 bases of the junction left unmatched. CDR3 length: 14 residues. The CDR3 sequence is CASSPLTGATEAFF. The CDR3 DNA reads as TGTGCCAGCAGCCCCCTCACAGGGGCCACTGAAGCTTTCTTT.

The chain uses TRBV19 and TRBJ2-2; 7 bases are a match to TRBD1. V lost 7 bases to trimming and J lost 4 bases; unmatched junction nucleotides: 9. The CDR3 extends over 15 amino acids. Germline V gene lookup returns CDR1 LNHDA and CDR2 SQIVND (reference sequence). Written as DNA, the CDR3 is TGTGCCAGTATGGAGGTGACAGGGTCCACCGGGGAGCTGTTTTTT. Its protein product is CASMEVTGSTGELFF. Full variable domain (rest looked up from reference TRBV19 and TRBJ2-2): DGGITQSPKYLFRKEGQNVTLSCEQNLNHDAMYWYRQDPGQGLRLIYYSQIVNDFQKGDIAEGYSVSREKKESFPLTVTSAQKNPTAFYLCASMEVTGSTGELFFGEGSRLTVL.

For this clone: The identical CDR3 is also encoded by other nucleotide sequences in the sample. The rearrangement links TRBV29-1 to TRBJ1-1, with a tentative D call TRBD1 (5 bases). CDR3 length equals 13 residues. V lost 3 bases to trimming and J lost 0 bases, with 8 bases between them. Per the germline V gene, CDR1 is SQVTM and CDR2 is ANQGSEA. CDR3 in DNA: TGCAGCGTTGAGGGGCGTATGAACACTGAAGCTTTCTTT. Translated: CSVEGRMNTEAFF.

CDR3 loop: CASNAGGGQPQHF. The CDR3 DNA follows: TGTGCCAGCAATGCAGGGGGCGGTCAGCCCCAGCATTTT. V is TRBV2 and J is TRBJ1-5; 8 bases are shared with TRBD1. The V and J ends lost 7 bases and 6 bases, in that order; junction bases with no gene match: 5. From germline, CDR1 is SNHLY and CDR2 FYNNEI. This CDR3 has 13 amino acids.

This chain connects TRBV24-1 to TRBJ1-2, with D possibly matching TRBD1 (5 bases). Trimming removed 3 bases from V and 10 bases from J, with 8 bases in between. This CDR3 comprises 11 residues. CDR1 KGHDR and CDR2 SFDVKD come from the germline V gene. In nucleotides, the CDR3 is TGTGCCACCAGTGATGGGACCCACTACACCTTC. Residues: CATSDGTHYTF.